These 12 T cell receptor beta chains share one sample of origin, sequenced in a study of cytomegalovirus exposure and HLA in healthy donors. The PCR used 60 Vbeta and 13 Jbeta primers. Sequencing used immunoSEQ multiplex PCR; TCRdb keeps in-frame clones, though not all of them. The sample gives 130,000 or so clones, about 75% of which show up once; roughly 3% is in the top ten. Sequenced material: PBMCs. The origin of the receptors is a woman between 40 and 50 years old in good health and CMV-seropositive.

The chain links TRBV9 to TRBJ1-1; the match to TRBD1 covers 8 bases. The V segment lost 4 bases and the J segment 2 bases; nucleotides outside the gene matches: 7. The CDR3 is made up of 15 amino acids. The V gene's germline CDR1 is SGDLS and CDR2 YYNGEE. CDR3 region: CASSPYGQGNTEAFF. The DNA of the CDR3 is TGTGCCAGCAGCCCTTATGGACAGGGCAACACTGAAGCTTTCTTT.

This chain links TRBV20-1 with TRBJ2-1; D not certain. This CDR3 spans 10 amino acids. The germline V and J ends were trimmed by 0 bases and 9 bases, with 3 bases remaining between them. Germline CDR1 reads DFQATT; CDR2 reads SNEGSKA (reference sequence). As DNA, the CDR3 is TGCAGTGCTAGAGAGAGTGAGCAGTTCTTC. Protein: CSARESEQFF.

This clone was recorded only once. This sequence joins TRBV28 and TRBJ1-5; tentative D call: TRBD1 (6 bases). Germline values: CDR1 MDHEN, CDR2 SYDVKM. This CDR3 is 14 amino acids long. The ends were cut back, 6 bases at V and 6 bases at J, with 15 bases in the middle. The CDR3 sequence: CASSITGLSQPQHF. DNA of the CDR3: TGTGCCAGCAGCATTACAGGGTTAAGTCAGCCCCAGCATTTT.

The chain is built from TRBV2 and TRBJ2-1, with 8 bases aligning to TRBD1. Trimming took 8 bases from V and 0 from J; bases not matched to a gene: 9. Per germline, CDR1 SNHLY and CDR2 FYNNEI. This CDR3 is built from 16 residues. CDR3 DNA sequence: TGTGCCAGCGAGGGCAGGGGGCATCCCTCCTACAATGAGCAGTTCTTC. Translating it yields CASEGRGHPSYNEQFF.

V usage is TRBV4-3 and J usage is TRBJ2-7; D might be TRBD1 (5 bases). The CDR3 covers 15 residues. CDR1 LGHNA and CDR2 YSLEER come from the germline V gene. Trimming left V 0 bases short and J 0 bases short, with 9 bases between. The CDR3: CASSQDRTHSYEQYF. The CDR3 coding sequence is TGCGCCAGCAGCCAAGACCGGACACACTCCTACGAGCAGTACTTC.

The genes are TRBV7-2 and TRBJ2-2, with 8 bases identical to TRBD2. CDR3 length equals 18 residues. Germline V CDR1 and CDR2: SGHTA, FQGNSA. The J segment lost 2 bases and the V segment lost 5 bases, leaving 13 bases of the junction unmatched. CDR3 DNA sequence: TGTGCCAGCAGCCTACAAATAAGCGGGGGCCATAACACCGGGGAGCTGTTTTTT. It is translated as CASSLQISGGHNTGELFF. The whole variable domain, remainder taken from reference TRBV7-2 and TRBJ2-2, is GAGVSQSPSNKVTEKGKDVELRCDPISGHTALYWYRQSLGQGLEFLIYFQGNSAPDKSGLPSDRFSAERTGGSVSTLTIQRTQQEDSAVYLCASSLQISGGHNTGELFFGEGSRLTVL.

The chain employs TRBV4-1 and TRBJ2-7; a weak D match, TRBD1 (5 bases). The CDR3 consists of 16 residues. V lost 0 bases to trimming and J lost 5 bases, with 17 bases between them. The germline V gene has CDR1 MGHRA and CDR2 YSYEKL. The CDR3 DNA is TGCGCCAGCAGCCAAGAGGGTCCAGGGAATCCCCACGAGCAGTACTTC. Its protein product is CASSQEGPGNPHEQYF.

The chain links TRBV5-4 to TRBJ2-5, with 16 bases lining up with TRBD2. The germline CDR1 and CDR2 sequences are SGHNT and YYREEE (reference sequence). CDR3 length: 16 amino acids. V trimming: 5 bases; J trimming: 5 bases; junction bases outside the gene matches: 6. CDR3: CASRSGTSGGAETQYF. The CDR3, as DNA: TGTGCCAGCAGGTCGGGGACTAGCGGGGGGGCGGAGACCCAGTACTTC.

This chain uses TRBV5-1 with TRBJ1-3; 7 nucleotides agree with TRBD1. CDR1 and CDR2 from the germline V gene are SGHRS and YFSETQ. V gave up 0 bases and J gave up 0 bases; unmatched junction bases: 6. This CDR3 is built from 17 residues. The CDR3 protein is CASSLGPPGGSGNTIYF. CDR3 sequence (DNA): TGCGCCAGCAGCTTGGGTCCGCCAGGGGGCTCTGGAAACACCATATATTTT.

This clone was seen just once. This rearrangement joins TRBV14 to TRBJ1-1; D remains unclear. The germline CDR1 and CDR2 sequences are SGHDN and FVKESK. The V end lost 0 bases, the J end lost 1 base, and 9 bases lay between the germline ends. The CDR3 runs 15 residues. The DNA for the CDR3 is TGTGCCAGCAGCCAAGAGGGCCAGTCGAACACTGAAGCTTTCTTT. Its translation: CASSQEGQSNTEAFF.

This clone occurred once. V is TRBV6-5 and J is TRBJ2-7; 9 bases line up with TRBD2. The ends lost 8 bases at V and 2 bases at J; junction bases unmatched: 1. Germline CDR1 reads MNHEY; CDR2 reads SVGAGI. The CDR3 is 12 amino acids. The CDR3 coding sequence is TGTGCCAGCGCTAGCGGGGCCTACGAGCAGTACTTC. This translates into CASASGAYEQYF.

The chain is built from TRBV5-4 and TRBJ1-2; 8 bases are shared with TRBD1. V shed 3 bases and J 2 bases; nucleotides not matched to a gene: 6. CDR3 length: 15 residues. CDR1 SGHNT and CDR2 YYREEE come from the germline V gene (reference sequence). The CDR3 loop is CASSWDWTGNYGYTF. For the CDR3, the DNA is TGTGCCAGCAGCTGGGATTGGACAGGGAACTATGGCTACACCTTC.